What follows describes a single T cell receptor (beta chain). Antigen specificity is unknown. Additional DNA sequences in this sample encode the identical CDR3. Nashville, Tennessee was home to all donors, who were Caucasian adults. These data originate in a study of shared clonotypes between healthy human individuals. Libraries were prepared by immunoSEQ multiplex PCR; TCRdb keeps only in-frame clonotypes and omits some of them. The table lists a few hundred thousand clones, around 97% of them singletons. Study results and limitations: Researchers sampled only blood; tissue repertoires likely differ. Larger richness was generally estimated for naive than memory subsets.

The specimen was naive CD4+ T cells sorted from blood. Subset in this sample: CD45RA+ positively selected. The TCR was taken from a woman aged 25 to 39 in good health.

The CDR3 coding sequence is TGCGCCAGCAGCTTGGCGGGGGCCTCCTACGAGCAGTACTTC. Translation gives CASSLAGASYEQYF. The chain joins TRBV5-1 to TRBJ2-7; the D gene could be TRBD1 or TRBD2 (6 bases each). Per the germline V gene, CDR1 is SGHRS and CDR2 is YFSETQ. This CDR3 comprises 14 residues. Trimming cost V 0 bases and J 0 bases, with 7 bases left between them.